The source of this T cell receptor (beta chain) is a study of technical replicates of blood from a handful of donors (TCRdb year 2017). Preparation of the library involved the immunoSEQ multiplex PCR assay. This is the immuneACCESS table as TCRdb keeps it, with only in-frame sequences that have V and J called. A part of the clones is gone; compared with another copy, unresolved V genes explain less than half, and the rest is unexplained. The sample table contains roughly 93,000 clones; only one count was recorded for approximately 94% of them. Of the sample, 0.23% falls within the top ten clones. Turning to this clone: It lacks a known antigen. Base qualities are not provided; no much larger clone lies one nucleotide away.

The CDR3 goes from the cysteine to the phenylalanine over 15 residues. CDR3 DNA is the only sequence kept; it has 45 bases, read in frame from the first base. V is cut by 2 bases and J by 1 base, and the space between the germline ends is 11 bases. The CDR1 and CDR2 encoded by the germline V gene are MDHEN and SYDVKM. In this chain, TRBV28 is recombined with TRBJ1-2; the D gene is not confidently resolved. The receptor comes from a human donor in good health. Sequences were obtained from T cells isolated from PBMCs. CDR3 reads: CASSLGPTLNYGYTF. In nucleotide form, the sequence is TGTGCCAGCAGTTTAGGTCCTACTCTTAACTATGGCTACACCTTC.